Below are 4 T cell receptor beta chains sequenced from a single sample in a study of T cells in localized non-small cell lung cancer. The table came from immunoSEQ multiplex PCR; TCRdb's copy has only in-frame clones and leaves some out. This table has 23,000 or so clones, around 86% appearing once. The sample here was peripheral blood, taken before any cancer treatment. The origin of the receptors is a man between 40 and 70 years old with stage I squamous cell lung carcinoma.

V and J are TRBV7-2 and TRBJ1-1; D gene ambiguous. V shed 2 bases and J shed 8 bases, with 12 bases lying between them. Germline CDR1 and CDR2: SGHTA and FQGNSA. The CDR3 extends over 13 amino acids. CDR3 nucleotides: TGTGCCAGCAGCTTATTTTTGCGTTGGGAAGCTTTCTTT. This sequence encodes CASSLFLRWEAFF.

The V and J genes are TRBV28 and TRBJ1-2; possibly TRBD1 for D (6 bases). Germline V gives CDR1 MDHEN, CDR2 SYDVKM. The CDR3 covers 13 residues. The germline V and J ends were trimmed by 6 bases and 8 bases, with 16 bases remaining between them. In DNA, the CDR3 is TGTGCCAGCAGCTGGCCCGGGGGCTCGGGCTACACCTTC. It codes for CASSWPGGSGYTF.

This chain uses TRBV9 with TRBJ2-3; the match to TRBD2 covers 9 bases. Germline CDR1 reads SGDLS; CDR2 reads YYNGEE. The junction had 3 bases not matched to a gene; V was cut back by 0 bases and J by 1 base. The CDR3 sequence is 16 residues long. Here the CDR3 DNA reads TGTGCCAGCAGCGTAGCCCCTAGCGGGGGCACAGATACGCAGTATTTT. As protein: CASSVAPSGGTDTQYF.

Here the CDR3 DNA reads TGTGCCAGCAGCGCTTCTACAGTACTTGGGTGGGGGGTGAACACTGAAGCTTTCTTT. It specifies CASSASTVLGWGVNTEAFF. The V gene is TRBV9, the J gene TRBJ1-1; D is possibly TRBD1 (5 bases). The V end lost 3 bases, the J end lost 0 bases, and 24 bases lay between the germline ends. Germline CDR1 is SGDLS and CDR2 is YYNGEE. This CDR3 has 19 amino acids.